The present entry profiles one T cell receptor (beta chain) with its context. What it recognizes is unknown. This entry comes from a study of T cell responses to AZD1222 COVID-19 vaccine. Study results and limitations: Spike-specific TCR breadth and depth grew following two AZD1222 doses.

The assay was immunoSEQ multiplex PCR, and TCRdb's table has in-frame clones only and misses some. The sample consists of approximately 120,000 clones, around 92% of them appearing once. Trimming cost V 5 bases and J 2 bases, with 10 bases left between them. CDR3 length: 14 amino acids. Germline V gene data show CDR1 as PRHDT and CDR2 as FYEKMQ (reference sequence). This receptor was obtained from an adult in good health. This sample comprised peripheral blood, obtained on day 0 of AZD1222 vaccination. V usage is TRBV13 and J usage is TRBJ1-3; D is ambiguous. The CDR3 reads CASSPLGAGNTIYF. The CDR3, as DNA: TGTGCCAGCAGCCCGCTAGGCGCTGGAAACACCATATATTTT.